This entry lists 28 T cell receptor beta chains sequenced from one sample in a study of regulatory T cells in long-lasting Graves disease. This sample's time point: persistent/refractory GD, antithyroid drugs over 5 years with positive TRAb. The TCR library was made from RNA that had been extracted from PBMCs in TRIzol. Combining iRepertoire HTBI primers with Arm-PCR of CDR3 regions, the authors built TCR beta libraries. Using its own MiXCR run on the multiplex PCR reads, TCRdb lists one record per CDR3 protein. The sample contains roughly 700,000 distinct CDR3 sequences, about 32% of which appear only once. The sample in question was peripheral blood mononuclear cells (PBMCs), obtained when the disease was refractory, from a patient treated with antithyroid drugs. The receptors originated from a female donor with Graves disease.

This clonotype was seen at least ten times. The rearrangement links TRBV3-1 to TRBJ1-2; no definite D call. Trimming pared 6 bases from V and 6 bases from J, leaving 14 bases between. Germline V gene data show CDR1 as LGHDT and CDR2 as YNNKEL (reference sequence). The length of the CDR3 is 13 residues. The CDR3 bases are TGTGCCAGCAGTCGAGTCGGCGGAGATGGCTACACCTTC. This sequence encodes CASSRVGGDGYTF.

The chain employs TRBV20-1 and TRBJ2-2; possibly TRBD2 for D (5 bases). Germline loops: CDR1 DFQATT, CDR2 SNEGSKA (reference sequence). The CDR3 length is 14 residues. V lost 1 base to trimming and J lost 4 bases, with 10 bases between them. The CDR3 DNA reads TGCAGTGCTAGAGGTTGGGGAGTCACCGGGGAGCTGTTTTTT. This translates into CSARGWGVTGELFF.

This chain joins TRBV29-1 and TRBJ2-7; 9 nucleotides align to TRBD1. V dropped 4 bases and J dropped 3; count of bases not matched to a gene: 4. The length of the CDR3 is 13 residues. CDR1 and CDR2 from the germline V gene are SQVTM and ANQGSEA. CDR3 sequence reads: CSVGTGEGYEQYF. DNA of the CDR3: TGCAGCGTTGGGACAGGGGAGGGCTACGAGCAGTACTTC.

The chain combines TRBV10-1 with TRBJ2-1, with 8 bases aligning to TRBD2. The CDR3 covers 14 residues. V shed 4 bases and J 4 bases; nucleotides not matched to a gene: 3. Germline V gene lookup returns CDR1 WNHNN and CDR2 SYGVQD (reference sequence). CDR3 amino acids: CASSGSGRYNEQFF. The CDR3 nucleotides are TGCGCCAGCAGTGGCAGCGGGAGATACAATGAGCAGTTCTTC.

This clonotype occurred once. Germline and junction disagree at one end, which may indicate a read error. The CDR3 here is CAWSRRASGSYAQYF. The CDR3 DNA reads TGTGCCTGGAGTCGGCGGGCTAGCGGGAGTTACGCGCAGTACTTC. The chain employs TRBV30 and TRBJ2-7, with 10 bases aligning to TRBD2. CDR3 length equals 15 residues. Germline-derived CDR1 and CDR2 are GTSNPN and SVGIG (reference sequence).

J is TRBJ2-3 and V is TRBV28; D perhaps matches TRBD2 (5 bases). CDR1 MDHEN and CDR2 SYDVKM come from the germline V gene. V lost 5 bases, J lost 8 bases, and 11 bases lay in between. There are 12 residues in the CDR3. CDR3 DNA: TGTGCCAGCAGTCCCACCGGACTTACGCAGTATTTT. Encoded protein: CASSPTGLTQYF.

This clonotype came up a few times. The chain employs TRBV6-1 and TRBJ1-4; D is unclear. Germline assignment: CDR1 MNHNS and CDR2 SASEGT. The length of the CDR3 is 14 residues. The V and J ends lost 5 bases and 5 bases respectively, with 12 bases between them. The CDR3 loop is CASSMLGPNEKLFF. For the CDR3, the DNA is TGTGCCAGCAGTATGTTAGGACCAAATGAAAAACTGTTTTTT.

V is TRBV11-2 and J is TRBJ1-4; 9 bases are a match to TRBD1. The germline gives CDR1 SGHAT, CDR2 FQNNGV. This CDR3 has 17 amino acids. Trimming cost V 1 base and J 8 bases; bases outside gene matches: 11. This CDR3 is CASSLGHTGGSEEKLFF. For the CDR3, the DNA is TGTGCCAGCAGCTTAGGTCACACAGGGGGCTCGGAGGAAAAACTGTTTTTT.

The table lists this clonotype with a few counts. For the CDR3, the DNA is TGTGCCAGCAGCCGCGGCAGGGGGCTCGTCACTGAAGCTTTCTTT. It is translated as CASSRGRGLVTEAFF. V is TRBV5-5 and J is TRBJ1-1; TRBD1 aligns across 8 bases. The V and J ends lost 4 bases and 4 bases, in that order; junction bases with no gene match: 9. Germline V gene sequence: CDR1 SGHKS, CDR2 YYEKEE (reference sequence). This CDR3 region has 15 residues.

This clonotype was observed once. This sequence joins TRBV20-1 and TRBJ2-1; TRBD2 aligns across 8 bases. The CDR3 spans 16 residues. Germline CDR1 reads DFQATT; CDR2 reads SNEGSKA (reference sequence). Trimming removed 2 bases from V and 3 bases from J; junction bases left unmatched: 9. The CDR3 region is CSARPAGTRNYNEQFF. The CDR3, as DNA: TGCAGTGCTAGACCCGCCGGGACTAGGAACTACAATGAGCAGTTCTTC.

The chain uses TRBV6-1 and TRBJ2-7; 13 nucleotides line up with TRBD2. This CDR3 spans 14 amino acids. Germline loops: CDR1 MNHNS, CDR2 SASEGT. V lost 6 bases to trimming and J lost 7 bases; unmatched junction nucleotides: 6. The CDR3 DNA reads TGTGCCAGCAGGAACCCGGGACTAGCGGGAGAGCAGTACTTC. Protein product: CASRNPGLAGEQYF.

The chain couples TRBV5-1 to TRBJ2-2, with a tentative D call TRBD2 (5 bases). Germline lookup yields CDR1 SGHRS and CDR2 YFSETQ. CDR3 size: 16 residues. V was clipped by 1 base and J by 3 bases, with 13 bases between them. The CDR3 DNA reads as TGCGCCAGCAGCTTGATCAGCGGAGTTGACACCGGGGAGCTGTTTTTT. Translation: CASSLISGVDTGELFF.

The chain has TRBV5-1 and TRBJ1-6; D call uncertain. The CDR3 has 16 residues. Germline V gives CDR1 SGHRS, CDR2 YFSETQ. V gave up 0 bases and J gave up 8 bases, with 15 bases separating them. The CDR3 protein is CASSLVISGGDSPLHF. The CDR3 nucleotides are TGCGCCAGCAGCTTGGTGATAAGTGGAGGTGATTCACCCCTCCACTTT.

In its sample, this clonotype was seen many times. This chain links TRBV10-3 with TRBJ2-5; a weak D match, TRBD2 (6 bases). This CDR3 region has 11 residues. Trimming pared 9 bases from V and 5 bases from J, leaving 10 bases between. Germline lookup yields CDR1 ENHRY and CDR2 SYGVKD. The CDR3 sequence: CAISGGETQYF. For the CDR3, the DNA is TGTGCCATATCTGGAGGGGAGACCCAGTACTTC.

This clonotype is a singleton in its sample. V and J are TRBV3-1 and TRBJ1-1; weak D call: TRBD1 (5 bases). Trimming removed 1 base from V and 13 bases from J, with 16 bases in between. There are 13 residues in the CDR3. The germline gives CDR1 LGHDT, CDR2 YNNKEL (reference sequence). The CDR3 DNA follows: TGTGCCAGCAGCCAAGTGCCGGCCACAGGAGGTTTCTTT. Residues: CASSQVPATGGFF.

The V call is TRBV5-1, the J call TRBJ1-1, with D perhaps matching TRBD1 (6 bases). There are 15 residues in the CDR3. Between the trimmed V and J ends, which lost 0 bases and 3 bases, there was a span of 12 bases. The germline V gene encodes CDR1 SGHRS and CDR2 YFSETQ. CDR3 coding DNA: TGCGCCAGCAGCTTGGAGGGGGGTGTGGACACTGAAGCTTTCTTT. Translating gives CASSLEGGVDTEAFF.

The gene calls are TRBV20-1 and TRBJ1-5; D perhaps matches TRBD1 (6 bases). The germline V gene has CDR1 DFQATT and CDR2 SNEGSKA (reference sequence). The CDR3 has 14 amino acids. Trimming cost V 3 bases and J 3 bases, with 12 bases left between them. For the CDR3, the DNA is TGCAGTGCTAGGGAACAGGGATTCAATCAGCCCCAGCATTTT. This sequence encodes CSAREQGFNQPQHF.

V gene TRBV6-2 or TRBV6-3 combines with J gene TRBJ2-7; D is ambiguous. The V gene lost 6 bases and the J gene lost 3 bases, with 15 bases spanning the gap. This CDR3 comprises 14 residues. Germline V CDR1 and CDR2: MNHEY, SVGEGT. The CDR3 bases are TGTGCCAGCAGCTCCACCCTAGACGTCTACGAGCAGTACTTC. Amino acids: CASSSTLDVYEQYF.

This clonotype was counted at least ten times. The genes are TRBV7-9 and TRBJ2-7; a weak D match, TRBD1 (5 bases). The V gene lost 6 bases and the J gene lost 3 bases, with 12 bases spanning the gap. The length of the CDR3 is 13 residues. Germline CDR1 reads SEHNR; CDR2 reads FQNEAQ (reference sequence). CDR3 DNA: TGTGCCAGCAGTTTGGCAGGGAACTACGAGCAGTACTTC. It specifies CASSLAGNYEQYF.

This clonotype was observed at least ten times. CDR3 residues: CASSARTAVANVLTF. Written as DNA, the CDR3 is TGTGCCAGCAGCGCCCGGACAGCGGTGGCCAACGTCCTGACTTTC. This rearrangement joins TRBV7-3 to TRBJ2-6; a weak D match, TRBD1 (6 bases). Trimming took off 5 bases at V and 6 bases at J, with 14 bases between the two ends. The V gene's germline CDR1 is SGHTA and CDR2 FQGTGA. The CDR3 covers 15 residues.

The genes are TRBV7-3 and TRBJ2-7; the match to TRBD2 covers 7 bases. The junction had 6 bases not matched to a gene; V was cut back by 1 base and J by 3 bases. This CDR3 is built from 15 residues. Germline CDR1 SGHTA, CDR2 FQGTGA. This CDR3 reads CASSLSGREFYEQYF. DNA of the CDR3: TGTGCCAGCAGCTTAAGTGGGCGGGAGTTCTACGAGCAGTACTTC.

The chain's CDR3 is CASSLQGVGAYEQYF. CDR3 nucleotide sequence: TGTGCCAGCAGTCTACAAGGAGTGGGGGCCTACGAGCAGTACTTC. The chain has TRBV6-1 and TRBJ2-7; D may be TRBD1 or TRBD2 (5 bases each). The CDR3 is 15 amino acids. The V gene's germline CDR1 is MNHNS and CDR2 SASEGT. The germline V and J ends were trimmed by 5 bases and 2 bases, with 16 bases remaining between them.

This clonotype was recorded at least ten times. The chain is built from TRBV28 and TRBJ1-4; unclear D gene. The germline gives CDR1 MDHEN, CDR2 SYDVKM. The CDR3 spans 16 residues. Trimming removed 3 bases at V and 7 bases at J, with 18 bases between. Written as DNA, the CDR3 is TGTGCCAGCAGTTTCCGCAGGCTAGGTTTGGGTGAAAAACTGTTTTTT. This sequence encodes CASSFRRLGLGEKLFF.

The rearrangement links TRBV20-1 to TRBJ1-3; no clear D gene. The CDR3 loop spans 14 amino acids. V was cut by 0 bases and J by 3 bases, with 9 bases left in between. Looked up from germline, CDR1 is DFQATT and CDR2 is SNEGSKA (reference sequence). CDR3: CSARDPWVGNTIYF. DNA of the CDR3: TGCAGTGCTAGAGATCCCTGGGTTGGAAACACCATATATTTT.

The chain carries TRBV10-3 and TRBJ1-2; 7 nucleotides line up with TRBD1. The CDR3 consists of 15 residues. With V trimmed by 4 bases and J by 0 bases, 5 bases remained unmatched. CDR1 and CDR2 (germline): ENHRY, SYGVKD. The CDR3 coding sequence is TGTGCCATCAGTGTGCGACAGGGACCTAACTATGGCTACACCTTC. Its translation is CAISVRQGPNYGYTF.

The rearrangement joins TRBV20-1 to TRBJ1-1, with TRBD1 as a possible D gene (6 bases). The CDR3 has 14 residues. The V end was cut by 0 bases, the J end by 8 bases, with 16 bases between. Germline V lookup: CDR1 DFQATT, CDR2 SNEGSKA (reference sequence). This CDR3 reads CSARDLEDRLEAFF. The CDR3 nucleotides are TGCAGTGCTAGAGATCTGGAGGACAGATTGGAAGCTTTCTTT.

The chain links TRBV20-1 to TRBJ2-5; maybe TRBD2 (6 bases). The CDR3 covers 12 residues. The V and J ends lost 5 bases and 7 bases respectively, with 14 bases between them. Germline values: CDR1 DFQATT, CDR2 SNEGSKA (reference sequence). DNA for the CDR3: TGCAGTGCTGGCGGGGCTAGGCGGACCCAGTACTTC. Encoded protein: CSAGGARRTQYF.

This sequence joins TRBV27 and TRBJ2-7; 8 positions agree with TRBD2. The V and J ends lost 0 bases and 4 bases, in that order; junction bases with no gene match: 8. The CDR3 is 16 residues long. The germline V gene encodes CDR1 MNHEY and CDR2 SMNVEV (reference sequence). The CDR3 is CASSLSTSGPRYEQYF. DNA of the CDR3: TGTGCCAGCAGTTTATCTACTAGCGGCCCCCGGTACGAGCAGTACTTC.